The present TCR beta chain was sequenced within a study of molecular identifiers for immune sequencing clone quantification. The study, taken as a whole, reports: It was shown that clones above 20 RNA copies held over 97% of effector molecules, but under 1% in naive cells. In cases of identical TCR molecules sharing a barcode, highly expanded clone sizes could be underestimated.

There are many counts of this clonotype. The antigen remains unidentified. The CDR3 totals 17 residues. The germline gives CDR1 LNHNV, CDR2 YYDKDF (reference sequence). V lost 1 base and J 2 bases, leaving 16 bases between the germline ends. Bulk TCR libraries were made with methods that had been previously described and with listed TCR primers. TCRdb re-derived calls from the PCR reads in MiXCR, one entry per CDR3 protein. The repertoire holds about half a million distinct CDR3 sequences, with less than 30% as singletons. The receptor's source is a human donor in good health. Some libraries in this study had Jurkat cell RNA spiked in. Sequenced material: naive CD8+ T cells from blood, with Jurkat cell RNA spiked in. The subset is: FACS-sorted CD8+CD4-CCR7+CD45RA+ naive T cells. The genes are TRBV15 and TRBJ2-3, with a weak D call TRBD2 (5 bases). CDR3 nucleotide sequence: TGTGCCACCAGCAGAGTGCAGACTACCCAATTCACAGATACGCAGTATTTT. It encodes CATSRVQTTQFTDTQYF.